This T cell receptor (beta chain) was identified in a study of T cells in Graves' hyperthyroidism and ophthalmopathy. Findings and limits, study-wide: Most thyroid clonotypes with frequency above 0.001 were detected in blood.

This clonotype was counted ten times or more. Its specificity is unknown. RNA transcripts yielded amplified TCR beta CDR3 regions. First-round RT-PCR targeting the TCR CDR3 was performed with the HTBI primer set. Using its own MiXCR run on the multiplex PCR reads, TCRdb lists one record per CDR3 protein. This table has about 270,000 distinct CDR3 sequences, roughly 15% appearing once. J lost 8 bases, V lost 2 bases, and 5 bases had no gene match. Looked up from germline, CDR1 is MNHEY and CDR2 is SMNVEV (reference sequence). This CDR3 spans 13 amino acids. The chain links TRBV27 to TRBJ1-2, with TRBD1 identical over 7 bases. The origin of this receptor is a woman in her forties or fifties with Graves' hyperthyroidism that later progressed to Graves' ophthalmopathy. The sample consisted of blood. The CDR3 loop is CASSLEGAGGYTF. DNA of the CDR3: TGTGCCAGCAGTTTAGAGGGGGCCGGGGGCTACACCTTC.